Following are 10 T cell receptor beta chains from one sample sequenced in a study of blood T cell repertoires in COVID-19. Only in-frame clones appear in the TCRdb table, and some are missing; sequencing was by immunoSEQ multiplex PCR. Counted here are under 350,000 clones, about 89% occurring once; the ten biggest clones make up approximately 4.3%. Sequenced sample: peripheral blood. The receptors were sampled from a man aged 40-55 years with acute or convalescent COVID-19.

The chain recombines TRBV6-5 with TRBJ2-1, with D maybe TRBD2 (5 bases). This CDR3 spans 15 amino acids. V was trimmed by 6 bases and J by 4 bases, leaving 16 bases between them. Germline loops: CDR1 MNHEY, CDR2 SVGAGI. The CDR3 bases are TGTGCCAGCAGAGCGGACTGGGGTCTATACAATGAGCAGTTCTTC. This gives the protein CASRADWGLYNEQFF.

The V call is TRBV10-3, the J call TRBJ1-5, with no clear D. This CDR3 comprises 13 residues. V lost 7 bases and J 10 bases, leaving 17 bases between the germline ends. The V gene's germline CDR1 is ENHRY and CDR2 SYGVKD. The DNA for the CDR3 is TGTGCCATCAATGATGGTCCCAACCTACCCCAGCATTTT. Its translation is CAINDGPNLPQHF.

The rearrangement joins TRBV6-1 to TRBJ1-5, with a weak D call TRBD1 (6 bases). V shed 3 bases and J shed 6 bases, with 15 bases lying between them. Germline CDR1 and CDR2: MNHNS and SASEGT. This CDR3 has 15 amino acids. This CDR3 reads CASSDSTGWSQPQHF. DNA of the CDR3: TGTGCCAGCAGTGATTCGACAGGCTGGAGTCAGCCCCAGCATTTT.

V and J are TRBV5-1 and TRBJ2-1; no clear D. Trimming stripped 2 bases from V and 0 bases from J, with 6 bases between. The CDR3 is 14 amino acids. The germline V gene has CDR1 SGHRS and CDR2 YFSETQ. CDR3 coding DNA: TGCGCCAGCAGCTTAACAGTCTCCTACAATGAGCAGTTCTTC. As protein: CASSLTVSYNEQFF.

This chain joins TRBV5-1 and TRBJ2-7; D is unresolved. This CDR3 spans 15 amino acids. V lost 0 bases to trimming and J lost 3 bases, with 13 bases between them. The germline V gene has CDR1 SGHRS and CDR2 YFSETQ. DNA of the CDR3: TGCGCCAGCAGCTTGGGGGCCTCGCTTCGCTACGAGCAGTACTTC. It encodes CASSLGASLRYEQYF.

This chain connects TRBV5-1 to TRBJ1-2; D gene ambiguous. Germline CDR1 and CDR2: SGHRS and YFSETQ. V gave up 0 bases and J gave up 8 bases, with 11 bases separating them. This CDR3 region has 13 residues. CDR3 region: CASSLDDSRGYTF. In nucleotides, the CDR3 is TGCGCCAGCAGCTTGGACGACTCAAGAGGCTACACCTTC. Full variable domain (outside the CDR3, taken from reference TRBV5-1 and TRBJ1-2): KAGVTQTPRYLIKTRGQQVTLSCSPISGHRSVSWYQQTPGQGLQFLFEYFSETQRNKGNFPGRFSGRQFSNSRSEMNVSTLELGDSALYLCASSLDDSRGYTFGSGTRLTVV.

CDR3 sequence: CASSFYLGQGVNEQFF. The CDR3 region has the DNA TGTGCCAGCAGCTTCTACCTGGGACAGGGAGTCAATGAGCAGTTCTTC. The chain combines TRBV3-1 (or the pseudogene TRBV3-2) with TRBJ2-1; 9 bases fit TRBD1. Germline V lookup: CDR1 LGHDT, CDR2 YNNKEL (reference sequence). V shed 5 bases and J 6 bases; nucleotides not matched to a gene: 11. This CDR3 is 16 amino acids long.

This chain connects TRBV7-8 to TRBJ2-3; 13 bases are shared with TRBD2. The CDR3 totals 14 residues. Germline CDR1 SGHVS, CDR2 FQNEAQ. V shed 5 bases and J 6 bases; nucleotides not matched to a gene: 2. CDR3 in amino acids: CASSQGLAGDTQYF. CDR3 DNA: TGTGCCAGCAGCCAGGGACTAGCGGGGGATACGCAGTATTTT.

Turning to this clone: Germline and junction disagree at one end, which may indicate a read error. The chain has TRBV2 and TRBJ1-1; D perhaps matches TRBD1 (6 bases). The CDR3 extends over 14 amino acids. The germline V gene encodes CDR1 SNHLY and CDR2 FYNNEI. The CDR3 region has the DNA TGTGCCAGCACCATGACAGGTTTGAATACTGAAGCTTTCTTT. Amino acid sequence: CASTMTGLNTEAFF.

The CDR3 DNA sequence: TGTGCCACCAGTGATCCTCGGACAGGGCCTCAAGGGGATACGCAGTATTTT. This encodes CATSDPRTGPQGDTQYF. The V call is TRBV24-1, the J call TRBJ2-3; the match to TRBD1 covers 8 bases. Germline CDR1 and CDR2: KGHDR and SFDVKD. The J segment lost 6 bases and the V segment lost 3 bases, leaving 13 bases of the junction unmatched. There are 17 residues in the CDR3.